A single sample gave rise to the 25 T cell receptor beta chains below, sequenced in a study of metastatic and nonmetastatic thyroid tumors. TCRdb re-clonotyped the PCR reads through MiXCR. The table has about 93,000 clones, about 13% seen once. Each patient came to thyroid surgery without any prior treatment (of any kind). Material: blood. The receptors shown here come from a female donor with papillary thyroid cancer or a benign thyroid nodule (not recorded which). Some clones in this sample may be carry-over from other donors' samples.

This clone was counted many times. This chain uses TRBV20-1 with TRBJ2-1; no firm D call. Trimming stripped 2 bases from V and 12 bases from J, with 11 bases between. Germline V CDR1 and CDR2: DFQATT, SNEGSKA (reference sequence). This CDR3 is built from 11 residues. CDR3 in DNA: TGCAGTGCTAGACTTCCTATAGGGCAGTTCTTC. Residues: CSARLPIGQFF.

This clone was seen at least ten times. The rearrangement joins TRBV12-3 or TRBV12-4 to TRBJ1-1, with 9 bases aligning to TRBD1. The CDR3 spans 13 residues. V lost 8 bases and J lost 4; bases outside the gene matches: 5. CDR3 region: CASSRTGVTEAFF. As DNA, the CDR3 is TGTGCCAGCTCTCGGACAGGGGTCACTGAAGCTTTCTTT.

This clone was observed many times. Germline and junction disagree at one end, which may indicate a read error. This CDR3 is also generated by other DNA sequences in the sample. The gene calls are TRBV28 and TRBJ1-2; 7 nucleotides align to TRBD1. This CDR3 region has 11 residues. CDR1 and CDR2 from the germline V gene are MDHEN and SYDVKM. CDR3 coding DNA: TGCGCCAGCAGTCGACAGGGTGGCTACACCTTC. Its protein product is CASSRQGGYTF.

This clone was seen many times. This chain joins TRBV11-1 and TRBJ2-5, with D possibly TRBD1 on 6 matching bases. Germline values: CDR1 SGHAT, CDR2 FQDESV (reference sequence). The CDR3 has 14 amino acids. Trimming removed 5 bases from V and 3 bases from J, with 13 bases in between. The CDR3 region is CASSQTGTKETQYF. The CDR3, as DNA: TGTGCCAGCAGCCAAACCGGGACAAAAGAGACCCAGTACTTC. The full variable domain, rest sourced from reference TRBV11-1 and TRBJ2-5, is EAEVAQSPRYKITEKSQAVAFWCDPISGHATLYWYRQILGQGPELLVQFQDESVVDDSQLPKDRFSAERLKGVDSTLKIQPAELGDSAMYLCASSQTGTKETQYFGPGTRLLVL.

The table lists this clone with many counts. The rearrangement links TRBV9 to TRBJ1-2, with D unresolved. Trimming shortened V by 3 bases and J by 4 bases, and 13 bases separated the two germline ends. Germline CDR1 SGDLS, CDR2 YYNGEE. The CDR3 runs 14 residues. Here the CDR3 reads CASSGWANSYGYTF. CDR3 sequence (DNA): TGTGCCAGCAGCGGGTGGGCGAATTCCTATGGCTACACCTTC.

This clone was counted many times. The CDR3 bases are TGTGCCATCAGTGATCAGGATGAAAAACTGTTTTTT. This sequence encodes CAISDQDEKLFF. The chain uses TRBV10-3 and TRBJ1-4, with no clear D. CDR3 size: 12 residues. The V end lost 3 bases, the J end lost 6 bases, and 5 bases lay between the germline ends. Germline V CDR1 and CDR2: ENHRY, SYGVKD.

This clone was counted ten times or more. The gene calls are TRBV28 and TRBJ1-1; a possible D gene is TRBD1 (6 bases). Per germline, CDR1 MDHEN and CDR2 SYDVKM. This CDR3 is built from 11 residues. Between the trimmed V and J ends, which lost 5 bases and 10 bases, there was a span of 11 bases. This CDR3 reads CASSGEGGAFF. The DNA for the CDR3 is TGTGCCAGCAGTGGGGAGGGGGGAGCTTTCTTT.

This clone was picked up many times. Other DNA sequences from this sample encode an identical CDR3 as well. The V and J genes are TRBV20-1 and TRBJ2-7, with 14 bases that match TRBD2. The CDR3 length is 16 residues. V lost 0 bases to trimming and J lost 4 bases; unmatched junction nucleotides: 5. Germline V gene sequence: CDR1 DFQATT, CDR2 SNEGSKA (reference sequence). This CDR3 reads CSARDRGTSGSYEQYF. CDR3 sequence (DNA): TGCAGTGCTAGAGACCGTGGGACTAGCGGGAGTTACGAGCAGTACTTC.

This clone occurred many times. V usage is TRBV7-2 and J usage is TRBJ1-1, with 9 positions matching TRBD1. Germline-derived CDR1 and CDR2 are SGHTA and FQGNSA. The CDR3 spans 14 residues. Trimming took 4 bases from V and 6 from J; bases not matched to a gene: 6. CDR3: CASSSGQGRSEAFF. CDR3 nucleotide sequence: TGTGCCAGCAGCTCCGGACAGGGGAGGTCTGAAGCTTTCTTT.

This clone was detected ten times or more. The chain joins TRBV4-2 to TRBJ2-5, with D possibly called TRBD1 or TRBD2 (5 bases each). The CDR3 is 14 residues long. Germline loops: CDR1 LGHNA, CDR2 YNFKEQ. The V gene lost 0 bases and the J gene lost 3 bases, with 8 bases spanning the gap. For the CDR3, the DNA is TGTGCCAGCAGCCAAGATCTGGGGGAAGAGACCCAGTACTTC. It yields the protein CASSQDLGEETQYF.

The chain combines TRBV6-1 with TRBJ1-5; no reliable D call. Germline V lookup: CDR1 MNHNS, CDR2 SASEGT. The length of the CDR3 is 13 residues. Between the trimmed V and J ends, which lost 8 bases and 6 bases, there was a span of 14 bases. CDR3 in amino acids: CASEGGGGQPQHF. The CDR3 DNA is TGTGCCAGCGAGGGAGGTGGAGGTCAGCCCCAGCATTTT.

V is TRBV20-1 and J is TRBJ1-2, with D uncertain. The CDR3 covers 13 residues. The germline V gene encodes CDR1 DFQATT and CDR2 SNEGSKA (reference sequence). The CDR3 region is CSAPTTLQRVYTF. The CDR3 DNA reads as TGCAGCGCTCCCACTACTCTCCAAAGGGTCTACACCTTC.

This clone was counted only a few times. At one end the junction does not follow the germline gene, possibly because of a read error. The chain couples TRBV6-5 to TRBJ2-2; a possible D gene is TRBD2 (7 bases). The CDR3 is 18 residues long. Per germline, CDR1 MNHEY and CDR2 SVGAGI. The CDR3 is CASSRLAGGPRDTGELFF. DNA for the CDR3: TGTGCCAGCAGTAGACTAGCTGGAGGGCCTCGGGACACCGGTGAGCTGTTTTTT.

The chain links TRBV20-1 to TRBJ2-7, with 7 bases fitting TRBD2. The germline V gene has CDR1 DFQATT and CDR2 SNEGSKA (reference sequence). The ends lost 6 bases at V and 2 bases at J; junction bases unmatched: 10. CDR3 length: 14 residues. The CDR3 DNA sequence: TGCAGTGCGCGACCTAGCGGCGCGGCCTACGAGCAGTACTTC. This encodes CSARPSGAAYEQYF.

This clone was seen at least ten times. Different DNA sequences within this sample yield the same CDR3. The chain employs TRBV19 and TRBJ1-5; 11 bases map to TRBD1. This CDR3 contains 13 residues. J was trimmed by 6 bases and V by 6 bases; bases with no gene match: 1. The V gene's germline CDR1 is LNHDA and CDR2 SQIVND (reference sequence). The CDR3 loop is CASSGTGGQPQHF. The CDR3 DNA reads TGTGCCAGTAGCGGGACAGGGGGTCAGCCCCAGCATTTT.

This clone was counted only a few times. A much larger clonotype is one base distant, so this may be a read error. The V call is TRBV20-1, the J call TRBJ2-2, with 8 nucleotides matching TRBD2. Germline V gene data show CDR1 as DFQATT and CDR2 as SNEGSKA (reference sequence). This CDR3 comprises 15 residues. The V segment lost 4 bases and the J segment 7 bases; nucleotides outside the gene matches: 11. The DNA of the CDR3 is TGCAGTGCTAAAGGTCGGGAGGGGTATAGCGGGGAGCTGTTTTTT. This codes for CSAKGREGYSGELFF.

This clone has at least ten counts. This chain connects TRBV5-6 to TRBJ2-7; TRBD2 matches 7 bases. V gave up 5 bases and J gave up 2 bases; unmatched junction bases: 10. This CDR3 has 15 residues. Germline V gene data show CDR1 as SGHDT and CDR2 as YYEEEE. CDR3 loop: CASSPGGGGAYEQYF. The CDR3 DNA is TGTGCCAGCAGTCCCGGCGGGGGTGGTGCCTACGAGCAGTACTTC.

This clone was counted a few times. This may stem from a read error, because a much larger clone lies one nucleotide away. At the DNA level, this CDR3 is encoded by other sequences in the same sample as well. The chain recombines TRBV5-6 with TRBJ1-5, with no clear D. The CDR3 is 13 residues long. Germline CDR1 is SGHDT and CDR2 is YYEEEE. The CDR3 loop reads CASSLTSNQPQHF. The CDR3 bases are TGTGCCAGCAGCTTGACCAGCAATCAGCCCCAGCACTTT.

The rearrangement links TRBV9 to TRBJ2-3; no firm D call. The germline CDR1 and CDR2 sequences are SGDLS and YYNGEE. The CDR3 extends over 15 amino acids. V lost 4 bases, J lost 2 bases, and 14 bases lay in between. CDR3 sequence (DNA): TGTGCCAGCAGCTTAACCCCATTAACCACAGATACGCAGTATTTT. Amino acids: CASSLTPLTTDTQYF.

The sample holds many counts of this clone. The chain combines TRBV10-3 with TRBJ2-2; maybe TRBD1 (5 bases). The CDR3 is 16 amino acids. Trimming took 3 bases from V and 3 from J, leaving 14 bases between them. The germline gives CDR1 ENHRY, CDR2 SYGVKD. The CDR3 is CAISDPQGLDTGELFF. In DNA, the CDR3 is TGTGCCATCAGTGACCCCCAGGGTTTAGACACCGGGGAGCTGTTTTTT.

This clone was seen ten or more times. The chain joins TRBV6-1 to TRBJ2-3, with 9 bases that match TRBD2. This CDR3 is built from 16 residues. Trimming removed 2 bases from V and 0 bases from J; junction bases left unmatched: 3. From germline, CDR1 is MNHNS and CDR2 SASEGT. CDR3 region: CASSEPAGGSTDTQYF. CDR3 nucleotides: TGTGCCAGCAGTGAACCGGCGGGAGGGAGCACAGATACGCAGTATTTT.

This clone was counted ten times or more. The CDR3 protein is CATSDQVDTEAFF. The CDR3 nucleotides read TGTGCCACCAGCGACCAGGTCGACACTGAAGCTTTCTTT. The V and J genes are TRBV15 and TRBJ1-1, with no clear D. This CDR3 contains 13 residues. The V gene's germline CDR1 is LNHNV and CDR2 YYDKDF (reference sequence). V lost 5 bases and J lost 3, with 10 bases in between.

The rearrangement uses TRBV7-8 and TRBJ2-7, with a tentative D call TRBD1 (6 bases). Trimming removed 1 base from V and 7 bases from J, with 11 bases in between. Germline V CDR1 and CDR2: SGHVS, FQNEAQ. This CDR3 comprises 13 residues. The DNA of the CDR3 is TGTGCCAGCAGCTTAGGGGGGCAAGAAGAGCAGTACTTC. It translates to CASSLGGQEEQYF.

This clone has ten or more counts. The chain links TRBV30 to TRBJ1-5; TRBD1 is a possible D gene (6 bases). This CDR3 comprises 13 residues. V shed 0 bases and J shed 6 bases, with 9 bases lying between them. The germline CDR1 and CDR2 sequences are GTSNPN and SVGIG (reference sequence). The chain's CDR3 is CAWSVGGAQPQHF. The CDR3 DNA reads TGTGCCTGGAGTGTAGGGGGGGCTCAGCCCCAGCATTTT.

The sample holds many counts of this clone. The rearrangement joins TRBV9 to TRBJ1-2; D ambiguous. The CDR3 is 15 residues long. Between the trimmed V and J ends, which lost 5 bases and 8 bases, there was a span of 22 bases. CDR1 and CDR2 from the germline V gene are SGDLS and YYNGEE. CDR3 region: CASSLSMTDVEGYTF. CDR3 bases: TGTGCCAGCAGTCTTAGTATGACGGACGTGGAGGGCTACACCTTC.